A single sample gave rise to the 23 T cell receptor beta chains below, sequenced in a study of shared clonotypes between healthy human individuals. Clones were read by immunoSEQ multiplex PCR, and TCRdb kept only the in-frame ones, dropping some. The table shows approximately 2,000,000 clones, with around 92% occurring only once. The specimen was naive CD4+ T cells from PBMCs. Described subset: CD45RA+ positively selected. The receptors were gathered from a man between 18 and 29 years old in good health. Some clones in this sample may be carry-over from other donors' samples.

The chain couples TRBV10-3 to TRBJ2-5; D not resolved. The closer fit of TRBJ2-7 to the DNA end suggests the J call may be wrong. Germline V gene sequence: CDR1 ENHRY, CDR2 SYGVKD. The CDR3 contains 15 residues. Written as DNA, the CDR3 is TGTGCCATCAGTGTTAAGGGTTCTAGGACCTACGAGCAGTACTTC. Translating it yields CAISVKGSRTYEQYF.

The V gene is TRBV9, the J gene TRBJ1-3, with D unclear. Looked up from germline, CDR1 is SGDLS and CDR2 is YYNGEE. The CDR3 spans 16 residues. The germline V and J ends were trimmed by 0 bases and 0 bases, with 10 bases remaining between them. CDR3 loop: CASSVEVGSSGNTIYF. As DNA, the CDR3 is TGTGCCAGCAGCGTAGAGGTCGGGAGCTCTGGAAACACCATATATTTT.

CDR3 nucleotide sequence: TGTGCCAGCAGCACCCAAGGACAGGGTTACGAGCAGTACTTC. This sequence encodes CASSTQGQGYEQYF. V and J are TRBV7-3 and TRBJ2-7; 8 bases align to TRBD1. J lost 4 bases, V lost 5 bases, and 7 bases had no gene match. CDR3 length: 14 amino acids. Germline V gene data show CDR1 as SGHTA and CDR2 as FQGTGA.

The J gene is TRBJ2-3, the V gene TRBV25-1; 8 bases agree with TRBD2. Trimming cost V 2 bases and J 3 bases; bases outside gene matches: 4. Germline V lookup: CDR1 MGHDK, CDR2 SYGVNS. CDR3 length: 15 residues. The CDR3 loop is CASSEHSGTTDTQYF. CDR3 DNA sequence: TGTGCCAGCAGTGAACATAGCGGGACAACAGATACGCAGTATTTT.

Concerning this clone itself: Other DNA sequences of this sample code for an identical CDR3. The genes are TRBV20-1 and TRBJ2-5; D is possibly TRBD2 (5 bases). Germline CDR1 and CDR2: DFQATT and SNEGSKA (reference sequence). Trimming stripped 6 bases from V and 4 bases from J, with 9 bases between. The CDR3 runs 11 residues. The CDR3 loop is CSARGIETQYF. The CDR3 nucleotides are TGCAGTGCCCGGGGAATAGAGACCCAGTACTTC.

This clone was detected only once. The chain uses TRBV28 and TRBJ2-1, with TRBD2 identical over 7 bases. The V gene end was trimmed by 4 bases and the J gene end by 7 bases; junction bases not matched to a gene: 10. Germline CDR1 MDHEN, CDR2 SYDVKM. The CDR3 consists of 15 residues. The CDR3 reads CASSSNTGTKNEQFF. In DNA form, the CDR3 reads TGTGCCAGCAGTTCCAACACCGGGACTAAGAATGAGCAGTTCTTC.

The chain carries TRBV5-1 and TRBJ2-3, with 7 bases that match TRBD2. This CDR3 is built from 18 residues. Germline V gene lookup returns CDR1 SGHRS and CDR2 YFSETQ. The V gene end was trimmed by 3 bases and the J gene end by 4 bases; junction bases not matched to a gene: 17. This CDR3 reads CASSSGGFPGGVADTQYF. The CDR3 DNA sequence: TGCGCCAGCAGCTCCGGTGGTTTTCCGGGAGGTGTCGCAGATACGCAGTATTTT. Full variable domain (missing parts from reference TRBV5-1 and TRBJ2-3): KAGVTQTPRYLIKTRGQQVTLSCSPISGHRSVSWYQQTPGQGLQFLFEYFSETQRNKGNFPGRFSGRQFSNSRSEMNVSTLELGDSALYLCASSSGGFPGGVADTQYFGPGTRLTVL.

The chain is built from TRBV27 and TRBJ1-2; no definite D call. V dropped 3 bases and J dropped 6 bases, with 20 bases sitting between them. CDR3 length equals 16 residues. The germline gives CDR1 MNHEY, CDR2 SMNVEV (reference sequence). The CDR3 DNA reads TGTGCCAGCAGTTTCTACCCTCTACGCGGGAAGGATGGCTACACCTTC. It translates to CASSFYPLRGKDGYTF.

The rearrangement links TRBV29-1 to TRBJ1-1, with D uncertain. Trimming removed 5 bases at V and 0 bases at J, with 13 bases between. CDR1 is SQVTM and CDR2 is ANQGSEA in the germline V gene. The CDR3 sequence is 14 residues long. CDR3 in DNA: TGCAGCGTTCGGGCAGTACACTTGAACACTGAAGCTTTCTTT. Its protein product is CSVRAVHLNTEAFF. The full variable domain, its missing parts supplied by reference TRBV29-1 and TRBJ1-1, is SAVISQKPSRDICQRGTSLTIQCQVDSQVTMMFWYRQQPGQSLTLIATANQGSEATYESGFVIDKFPISRPNLTFSTLTVSNMSPEDSSIYLCSVRAVHLNTEAFFGQGTRLTVV.

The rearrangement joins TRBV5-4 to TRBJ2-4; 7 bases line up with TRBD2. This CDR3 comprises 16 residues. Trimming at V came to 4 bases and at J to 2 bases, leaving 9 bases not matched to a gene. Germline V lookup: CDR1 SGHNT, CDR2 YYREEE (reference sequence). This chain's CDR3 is CASSPRQTSSKNIQYF. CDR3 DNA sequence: TGTGCCAGCAGCCCCCGACAGACTAGCTCCAAAAACATTCAGTACTTC.

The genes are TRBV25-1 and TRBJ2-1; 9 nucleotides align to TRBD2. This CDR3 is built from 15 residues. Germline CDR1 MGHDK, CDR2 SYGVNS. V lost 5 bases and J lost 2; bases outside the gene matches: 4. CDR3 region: CASSLAGGPYNEQFF. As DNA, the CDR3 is TGTGCCAGCAGTCTCGCGGGAGGGCCCTACAATGAGCAGTTCTTC.

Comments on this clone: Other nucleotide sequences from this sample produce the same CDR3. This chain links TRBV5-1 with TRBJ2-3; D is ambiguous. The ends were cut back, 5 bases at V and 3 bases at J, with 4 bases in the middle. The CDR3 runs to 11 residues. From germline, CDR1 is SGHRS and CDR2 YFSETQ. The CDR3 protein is CASSSTDTQYF. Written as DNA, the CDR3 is TGCGCCAGCAGTTCGACAGATACGCAGTATTTT.

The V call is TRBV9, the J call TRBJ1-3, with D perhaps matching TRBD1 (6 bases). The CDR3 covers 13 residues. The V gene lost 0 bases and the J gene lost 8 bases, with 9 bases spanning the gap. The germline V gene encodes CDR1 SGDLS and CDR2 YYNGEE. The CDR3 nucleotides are TGTGCCAGCAGCGTAGCAGGGGCTGACACCATATATTTT. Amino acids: CASSVAGADTIYF.

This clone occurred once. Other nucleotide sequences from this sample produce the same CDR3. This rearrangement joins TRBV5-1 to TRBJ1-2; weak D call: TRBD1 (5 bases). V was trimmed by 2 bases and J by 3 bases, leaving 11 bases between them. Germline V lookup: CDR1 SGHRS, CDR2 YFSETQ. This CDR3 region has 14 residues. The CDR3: CASSLSGGDYGYTF. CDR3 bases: TGCGCCAGCAGCTTATCAGGAGGGGACTATGGCTACACCTTC.

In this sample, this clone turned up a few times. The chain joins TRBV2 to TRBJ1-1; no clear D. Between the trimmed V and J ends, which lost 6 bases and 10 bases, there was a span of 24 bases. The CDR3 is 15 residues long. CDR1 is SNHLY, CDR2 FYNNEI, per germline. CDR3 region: CASRPESDPGRVAFF. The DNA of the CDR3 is TGTGCCAGCAGACCAGAGAGCGACCCCGGGCGGGTAGCTTTCTTT.

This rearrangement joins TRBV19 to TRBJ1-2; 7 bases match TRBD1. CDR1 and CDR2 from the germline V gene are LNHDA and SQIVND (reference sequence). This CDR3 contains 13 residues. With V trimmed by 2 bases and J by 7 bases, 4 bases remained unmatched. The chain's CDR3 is CASSIRGPFGYTF. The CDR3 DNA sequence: TGTGCCAGTAGTATAAGGGGGCCGTTTGGCTACACCTTC.

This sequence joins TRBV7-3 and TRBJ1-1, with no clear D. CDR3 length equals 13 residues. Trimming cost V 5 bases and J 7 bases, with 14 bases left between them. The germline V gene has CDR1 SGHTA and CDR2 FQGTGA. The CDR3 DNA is TGTGCCAGCAGCCAACGAGGGCATGATGAAGCTTTCTTT. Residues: CASSQRGHDEAFF.

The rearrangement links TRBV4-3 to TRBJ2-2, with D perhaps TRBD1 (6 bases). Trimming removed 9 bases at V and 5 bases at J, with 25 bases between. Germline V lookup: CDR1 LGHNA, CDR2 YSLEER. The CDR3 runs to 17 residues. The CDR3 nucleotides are TGCGCCAGAGAATTCAATCGAGGGGGAGAGGATACCGGGGAGCTGTTTTTT. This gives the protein CAREFNRGGEDTGELFF.

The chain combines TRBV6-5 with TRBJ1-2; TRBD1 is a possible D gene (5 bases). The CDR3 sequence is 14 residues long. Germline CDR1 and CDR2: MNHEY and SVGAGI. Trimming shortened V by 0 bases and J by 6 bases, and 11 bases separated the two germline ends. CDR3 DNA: TGTGCCAGCAGTTACTCCCGACAGACTCATGGCTACACCTTC. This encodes CASSYSRQTHGYTF.

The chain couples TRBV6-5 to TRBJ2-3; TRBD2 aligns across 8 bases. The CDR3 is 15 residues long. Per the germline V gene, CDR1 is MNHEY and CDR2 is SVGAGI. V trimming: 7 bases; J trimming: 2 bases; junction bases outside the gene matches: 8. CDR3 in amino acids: CASNTGTRITDTQYF. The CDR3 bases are TGTGCCAGCAACACCGGGACTAGGATCACAGATACGCAGTATTTT.

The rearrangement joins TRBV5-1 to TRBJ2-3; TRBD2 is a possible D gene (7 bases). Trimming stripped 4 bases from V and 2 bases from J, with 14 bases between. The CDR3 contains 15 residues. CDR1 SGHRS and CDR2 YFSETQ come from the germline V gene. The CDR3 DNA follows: TGCGCCAGCAGCGCAGGGGCGGGAGCCACAGATACGCAGTATTTT. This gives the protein CASSAGAGATDTQYF.

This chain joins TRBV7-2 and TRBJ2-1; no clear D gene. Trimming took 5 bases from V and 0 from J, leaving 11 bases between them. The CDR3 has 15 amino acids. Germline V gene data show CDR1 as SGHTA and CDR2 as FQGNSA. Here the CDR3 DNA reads TGTGCCAGCAGCATCGACCGTAGCTCCTACAATGAGCAGTTCTTC. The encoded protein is CASSIDRSSYNEQFF. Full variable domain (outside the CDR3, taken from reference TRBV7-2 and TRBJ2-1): GAGVSQSPSNKVTEKGKDVELRCDPISGHTALYWYRQSLGQGLEFLIYFQGNSAPDKSGLPSDRFSAERTGGSVSTLTIQRTQQEDSAVYLCASSIDRSSYNEQFFGPGTRLTVL.

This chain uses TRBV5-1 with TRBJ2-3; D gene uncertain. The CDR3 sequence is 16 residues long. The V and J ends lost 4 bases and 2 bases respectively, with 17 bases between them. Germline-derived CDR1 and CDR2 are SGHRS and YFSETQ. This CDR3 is CASSGFLVQSTDTQYF. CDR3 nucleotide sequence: TGCGCCAGCAGCGGATTTTTGGTCCAATCCACAGATACGCAGTATTTT. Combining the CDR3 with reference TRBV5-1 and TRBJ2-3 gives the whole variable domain KAGVTQTPRYLIKTRGQQVTLSCSPISGHRSVSWYQQTPGQGLQFLFEYFSETQRNKGNFPGRFSGRQFSNSRSEMNVSTLELGDSALYLCASSGFLVQSTDTQYFGPGTRLTVL.